The 24 T cell receptor beta chains below were found in one sample sequenced in a study of cytomegalovirus exposure and HLA in healthy donors (dated by TCRdb to the late 2010s). Library creation used the immunoSEQ multiplex PCR assay. The clones in this table, taken by TCRdb from immuneACCESS, are in-frame only. Not every clone is retained; where verified, under half of the shortfall comes from an unresolved V gene, and the cause of the rest is unknown. Within this sample are some 49,000 clones, with 92% of them counted one time only. The top ten clonotypes cover more than 1.4% of the sample. Sequenced sample: PBMCs. The receptors were sampled from a man between 18 and 29 years old in good health and CMV-seronegative.

The chain joins TRBV5-4 to TRBJ1-1, with TRBD1 matching 8 bases. This CDR3 contains 15 residues. Germline-derived CDR1 and CDR2 are SGHNT and YYREEE (reference sequence). The V gene end was trimmed by 0 bases and the J gene end by 1 base; junction bases not matched to a gene: 2. The CDR3 protein is CASSLAGTGNTEAFF. The CDR3 DNA follows: TGTGCCAGCAGCTTGGCTGGGACAGGGAACACTGAAGCTTTCTTT.

The sample holds one count of this clone. J is TRBJ2-1 and V is TRBV10-2; D not certain. V lost 4 bases and J lost 5, with 12 bases in between. Looked up from germline, CDR1 is WSHSY and CDR2 is SAAADI. The CDR3 is 14 residues long. CDR3 coding DNA: TGCGCCAGCAGTGTTCCCCCACTTGACAATGAGCAGTTCTTC. Protein product: CASSVPPLDNEQFF.

The chain carries TRBV10-3 and TRBJ1-5, with TRBD1 as a possible D gene (6 bases). Per the germline V gene, CDR1 is ENHRY and CDR2 is SYGVKD. The CDR3 has 13 amino acids. Trimming removed 4 bases at V and 6 bases at J, with 10 bases between. In DNA, the CDR3 is TGTGCCATCAGTGGTTCAGGGGTTCAGCCCCAGCATTTT. It yields the protein CAISGSGVQPQHF.

The chain couples TRBV7-2 to TRBJ1-5; D is perhaps TRBD1 (5 bases). V shed 5 bases and J shed 4 bases, with 15 bases lying between them. Germline V lookup: CDR1 SGHTA, CDR2 FQGNSA. The CDR3 loop spans 15 amino acids. CDR3 nucleotides: TGTGCCAGCAGCCGTAGCTGGGGGGAAAATCAGCCCCAGCATTTT. Its translation is CASSRSWGENQPQHF.

This clone has a single count. This rearrangement joins TRBV7-2 to TRBJ1-2; 9 nucleotides align to TRBD1. The CDR3 has 15 residues. J gave up 5 bases and V 5 bases, and 9 bases lay outside the gene matches. Germline V lookup: CDR1 SGHTA, CDR2 FQGNSA. Here the CDR3 reads CASSPGTGSGYGYTF. The CDR3 DNA sequence: TGTGCCAGCAGCCCCGGGACAGGGTCTGGGTATGGCTACACCTTC. The full variable domain, completed using reference TRBV7-2 and TRBJ1-2, is GAGVSQSPSNKVTEKGKDVELRCDPISGHTALYWYRQSLGQGLEFLIYFQGNSAPDKSGLPSDRFSAERTGGSVSTLTIQRTQQEDSAVYLCASSPGTGSGYGYTFGSGTRLTVV.

This chain uses TRBV7-9 with TRBJ1-2, with TRBD1 identical over 9 bases. CDR3 length equals 15 residues. Germline-derived CDR1 and CDR2 are SEHNR and FQNEAQ (reference sequence). With 5 bases clipped from V and 3 bases from J, the junction kept 7 bases outside the gene matches. The CDR3 DNA reads as TGTGCCAGCAGCAGGGGACAGGGTCTCGACTATGGCTACACCTTC. It translates to CASSRGQGLDYGYTF. Drawing the rest from reference TRBV7-9 and TRBJ1-2, the complete variable domain is DTGVSQNPRHKITKRGQNVTFRCDPISEHNRLYWYRQTLGQGPEFLTYFQNEAQLEKSRLLSDRFSAERPKGSFSTLEIQRTEQGDSAMYLCASSRGQGLDYGYTFGSGTRLTVV.

The chain couples TRBV2 to TRBJ1-1; maybe TRBD1 (6 bases). This CDR3 contains 14 residues. The germline V gene encodes CDR1 SNHLY and CDR2 FYNNEI. V lost 5 bases to trimming and J lost 1 base, with 11 bases between them. The CDR3 nucleotides read TGTGCCAGCAGTACCGAACAGGGGAACACTGAAGCTTTCTTT. Protein: CASSTEQGNTEAFF. Together with reference TRBV2 and TRBJ1-1, the CDR3 gives the full variable domain: EPEVTQTPSHQVTQMGQEVILRCVPISNHLYFYWYRQILGQKVEFLVSFYNNEISEKSEIFDDQFSVERPDGSNFTLKIRSTKLEDSAMYFCASSTEQGNTEAFFGQGTRLTVV.

This clone appeared a single time. The V gene is TRBV5-1, the J gene TRBJ2-5, with a tentative D call TRBD2 (6 bases). The V gene lost 5 bases and the J gene lost 5 bases, with 19 bases spanning the gap. CDR1 and CDR2 (germline): SGHRS, YFSETQ. The CDR3 has 15 amino acids. The CDR3 here is CASRELGGRGETQYF. CDR3 nucleotides: TGCGCCAGCAGGGAACTCGGGGGAAGAGGGGAGACCCAGTACTTC.

This clone was seen just once. V usage is TRBV27 and J usage is TRBJ2-5, with D possibly TRBD2 on 6 matching bases. The CDR3 consists of 13 residues. V dropped 3 bases and J dropped 9 bases, with 14 bases sitting between them. Germline V gene sequence: CDR1 MNHEY, CDR2 SMNVEV (reference sequence). The CDR3 DNA sequence: TGTGCCAGCAGTTTTTTTGCCGGGGAGGCCCAGTACTTC. Protein: CASSFFAGEAQYF.

V is TRBV5-6 and J is TRBJ1-2; TRBD1 is a possible D gene (6 bases). The CDR3 has 15 amino acids. Trimming took off 1 base at V and 4 bases at J, with 14 bases between the two ends. CDR1 is SGHDT and CDR2 is YYEEEE in the germline V gene. In DNA, the CDR3 is TGTGCCAGCAGCTTGAGGGCAGGGGCATTCTATGGCTACACCTTC. Translation gives CASSLRAGAFYGYTF.

The gene calls are TRBV7-9 and TRBJ2-7; the D gene is possibly TRBD2 (6 bases). Per the germline V gene, CDR1 is SEHNR and CDR2 is FQNEAQ (reference sequence). The CDR3 runs 14 residues. The V end was cut by 0 bases, the J end by 3 bases, with 9 bases between. The CDR3 region has the DNA TGTGCCAGCAGCTTAGCGGGAGGAATCTACGAGCAGTACTTC. Protein: CASSLAGGIYEQYF.

The genes are TRBV4-1 and TRBJ1-1; D may be TRBD1 (6 bases). The CDR3 totals 13 residues. V shed 4 bases and J shed 7 bases, with 13 bases lying between them. Germline loops: CDR1 MGHRA, CDR2 YSYEKL. CDR3 residues: CASSPGTRSEAFF. For the CDR3, the DNA is TGCGCCAGCAGCCCCGGGACACGGAGTGAAGCTTTCTTT.

The chain couples TRBV6-6 to TRBJ1-3; 9 nucleotides agree with TRBD1. The germline CDR1 and CDR2 sequences are MNHNY and SVGAGI (reference sequence). With V trimmed by 4 bases and J by 9 bases, 7 bases remained unmatched. The CDR3 has 14 residues. The CDR3 reads CASSSTGTGSTIYF. The CDR3 coding sequence is TGTGCCAGCAGTTCGACCGGGACAGGGAGCACCATATATTTT.

This clone was found a few times. The CDR3 reads CASSQEGAGGGNEQFF. The CDR3 DNA reads as TGTGCCAGCAGCCAAGAGGGCGCGGGAGGGGGGAATGAGCAGTTCTTC. The rearrangement links TRBV4-2 to TRBJ2-1, with 9 bases aligning to TRBD2. Losses at the gene ends were 0 bases for V and 7 bases for J; bases not matched to a gene: 7. From germline, CDR1 is LGHNA and CDR2 YNFKEQ. This CDR3 is built from 16 residues.

The genes are TRBV28 and TRBJ2-2, with 7 nucleotides matching TRBD2. This CDR3 region has 14 residues. J was trimmed by 4 bases and V by 2 bases; bases with no gene match: 1. Germline-derived CDR1 and CDR2 are MDHEN and SYDVKM. Here the CDR3 DNA reads TGTGCCAGCAGTTTAGGGAGGGTCACCGGGGAGCTGTTTTTT. Translation: CASSLGRVTGELFF.

The V and J genes are TRBV11-2 and TRBJ2-3; D call uncertain. CDR1 is SGHAT, CDR2 FQNNGV, per germline. The CDR3 totals 15 residues. Trimming took 5 bases from V and 2 from J, leaving 14 bases between them. CDR3 coding DNA: TGTGCCAGCAGCATGACTCCTACCTCCACAGATACGCAGTATTTT. Translation gives CASSMTPTSTDTQYF.

This sequence joins TRBV5-1 and TRBJ2-1; 8 nucleotides line up with TRBD1. Germline V lookup: CDR1 SGHRS, CDR2 YFSETQ. V was pared by 4 bases and J by 4 bases, with 7 bases of the junction left unmatched. There are 15 residues in the CDR3. The CDR3 DNA sequence: TGCGCCAGCAGCGGTACCGGGACAGGTTACAATGAGCAGTTCTTC. Translated, it gives CASSGTGTGYNEQFF.

The rearrangement uses TRBV18 and TRBJ2-7; 7 positions match TRBD1. Trimming cost V 3 bases and J 7 bases; bases outside gene matches: 15. The CDR3 length is 16 residues. The germline V gene encodes CDR1 KGHSH and CDR2 LQKENI. The CDR3 nucleotides are TGTGCCAGCTCACCCAGACAGGGTCTCGGTAATGGGGAGCAGTACTTC. Translated, it gives CASSPRQGLGNGEQYF.

This chain links TRBV7-9 with TRBJ2-3; 11 nucleotides align to TRBD2. With 3 bases clipped from V and 10 bases from J, the junction kept 12 bases outside the gene matches. The CDR3 covers 16 residues. Germline-derived CDR1 and CDR2 are SEHNR and FQNEAQ (reference sequence). The CDR3 is CASSLAGETSGTPQYF. The CDR3 coding sequence is TGTGCCAGCAGCTTGGCAGGGGAGACTAGCGGGACGCCGCAGTATTTT.

This clone showed up just a few times. The V call is TRBV10-3, the J call TRBJ2-2; TRBD1 aligns across 11 bases. CDR3 length equals 15 residues. Germline lookup yields CDR1 ENHRY and CDR2 SYGVKD. V lost 4 bases, J lost 3 bases, and 1 base stayed unmatched. The CDR3 nucleotides read TGTGCCATCAGTGGGACAGGGGGCGACACCGGGGAGCTGTTTTTT. Protein product: CAISGTGGDTGELFF.

The chain uses TRBV5-1 and TRBJ2-7, with D possibly TRBD2 on 6 matching bases. This CDR3 is 14 amino acids long. Germline CDR1 and CDR2: SGHRS and YFSETQ. Trimming left V 3 bases short and J 0 bases short, with 10 bases between. This chain's CDR3 is CASSSRGSSYEQYF. Here the CDR3 DNA reads TGCGCCAGCAGCTCCCGGGGGAGCTCCTACGAGCAGTACTTC.

The chain carries TRBV11-3 and TRBJ2-1, with TRBD2 identical over 8 bases. CDR3 length: 16 residues. The junction had 13 bases not matched to a gene; V was cut back by 3 bases and J by 9 bases. The germline V gene has CDR1 SGHNT and CDR2 YENEEA. This chain's CDR3 is CASSFRLSGSFSEQFF. DNA of the CDR3: TGTGCCAGCAGCTTTAGGCTGAGCGGGAGTTTTAGTGAGCAGTTCTTC.

V and J are TRBV27 and TRBJ1-5, with TRBD1 matching over 11 bases. Trimming removed 1 base from V and 2 bases from J; junction bases left unmatched: 7. Germline CDR1 is MNHEY and CDR2 is SMNVEV (reference sequence). The CDR3 extends over 18 amino acids. The CDR3 sequence is CASSLFGQGAGGNQPQHF. The CDR3 bases are TGTGCCAGCAGTTTATTCGGACAGGGGGCTGGGGGCAATCAGCCCCAGCATTTT.

This chain joins TRBV6-1 and TRBJ2-7; 10 bases are a match to TRBD1. Trimming at V came to 4 bases and at J to 0 bases, leaving 3 bases not matched to a gene. In germline, CDR1 is MNHNS, CDR2 SASEGT. This CDR3 spans 15 amino acids. DNA of the CDR3: TGTGCCAGCAGTGGGAGACAGGGGGCCTCCTACGAGCAGTACTTC. It specifies CASSGRQGASYEQYF.